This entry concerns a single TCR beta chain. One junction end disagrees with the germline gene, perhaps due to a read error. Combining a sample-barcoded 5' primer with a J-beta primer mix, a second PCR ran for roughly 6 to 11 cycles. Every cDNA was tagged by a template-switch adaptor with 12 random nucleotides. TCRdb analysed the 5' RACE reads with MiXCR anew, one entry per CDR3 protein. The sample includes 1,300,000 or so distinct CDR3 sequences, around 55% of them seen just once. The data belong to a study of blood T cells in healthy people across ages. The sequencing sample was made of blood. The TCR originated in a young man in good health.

As DNA, the CDR3 is TGCAGTGCTGGAGATCTGACTAGCGGGTACTACGAGCAGTACTTC. It is translated as CSAGDLTSGYYEQYF. The chain couples TRBV20-1 to TRBJ2-7, with 10 bases identical to TRBD2. This CDR3 spans 15 amino acids. Germline CDR1 reads DFQATT; CDR2 reads SNEGSKA (reference sequence).